This T cell receptor (beta chain) was profiled in a study of cytomegalovirus exposure and HLA in healthy donors. Study-wide results and limits: In an earlier analysis, about 87% or about 30%: the productive usage of most TCR beta V segments. Among TCR beta chains, those listed as cytomegalovirus-associated numbered fewer than 200. Generally TCR sequences proved uncommon, though certain public TCRs appeared in numerous donors. In a later analysis, common viral pathogens appeared linked to several of the most significant clusters.

PCR primers comprised 60 Vbeta and 13 Jbeta primers. Profiling relied on immunoSEQ multiplex PCR, and the TCRdb table lists in-frame clones only, not all of them. The data hold around 31,000 clones, with around nine tenths observed a single time. CDR1 is SQVTM, CDR2 ANQGSEA, per germline. The CDR3 runs 13 residues. V lost 6 bases to trimming and J lost 0 bases, with 11 bases between them. Concerning this clone itself: Antigen unknown.

Sequencing was performed on PBMCs. V gene TRBV29-1 combines with J gene TRBJ1-1; D not certain. The sequence came from a boy aged 10-17 years in good health and CMV-seronegative. The CDR3 nucleotides are TGCAGCGTCCAACAGAAGATGAACACTGAAGCTTTCTTT. It specifies CSVQQKMNTEAFF. The entire variable domain, with the rest obtained from reference TRBV29-1 and TRBJ1-1, is as follows: SAVISQKPSRDICQRGTSLTIQCQVDSQVTMMFWYRQQPGQSLTLIATANQGSEATYESGFVIDKFPISRPNLTFSTLTVSNMSPEDSSIYLCSVQQKMNTEAFFGQGTRLTVV.